Given below is one T cell receptor (beta chain) in context. Trimming at V came to 3 bases and at J to 3 bases, leaving 6 bases not matched to a gene. Germline V lookup: CDR1 KGHSH, CDR2 LQKENI. The CDR3 loop spans 15 amino acids. Profiled with immunoSEQ multiplex PCR; TCRdb holds only in-frame clones, not every one. The table records roughly 150,000 clones, about 88% of them present only once. The data belong to a study of blood T cell repertoires in COVID-19. The material sequenced was peripheral blood. The TCR comes from a woman aged 70-85 years with acute or convalescent COVID-19. The rearrangement links TRBV18 to TRBJ1-2; 8 nucleotides match TRBD1. The CDR3 sequence: CASSPDRGDHYGYTF. Here the CDR3 DNA reads TGTGCCAGCTCACCCGACAGGGGAGATCACTATGGCTACACCTTC.